This T cell receptor (beta chain) was sequenced for a study of blood T cell repertoires in COVID-19. Trimming removed 1 base from V and 7 bases from J; junction bases left unmatched: 6. Germline assignment: CDR1 GTSNPN and CDR2 SVGIG (reference sequence). This CDR3 contains 13 residues. How the authors handled the data: Amplifying reference gene primers gave estimates of nucleated cell counts. Assay: immunoSEQ multiplex PCR; the TCRdb copy retains only in-frame clones and omits some. V and J calls and clone size follow that table, whereas D and trimming were derived from the DNA. The sample shows under 200,000 clones, 80% to 90% of them seen only once.

This chain uses TRBV30 with TRBJ2-7, with 8 bases identical to TRBD2. Sequenced sample: peripheral blood. The TCR was taken from a woman of 80 years or more with acute or convalescent COVID-19. The DNA of the CDR3 is TGTGCCTGGAGTGGGGTAGGCGGGGGGGAGCAGTACTTC. Translation gives CAWSGVGGGEQYF.